These 30 T cell receptor beta chains were all obtained from the same sample, sequenced in a study of blood T cell repertoires in COVID-19. Generated by immunoSEQ multiplex PCR, the TCRdb table keeps only in-frame clones and is missing some. The data contain roughly 190,000 clones, over 80% of them singletons. The material sequenced was peripheral blood. The source is a woman between 55 and 75 years old with COVID-19, enrolled during active disease.

The chain recombines TRBV14 with TRBJ1-2; D is ambiguous. This CDR3 has 14 amino acids. CDR1 is SGHDN, CDR2 FVKESK, per germline. Trimming shortened V by 8 bases and J by 3 bases, and 16 bases separated the two germline ends. CDR3 bases: TGTGCCAGCTCCTTGTGGGGAGGCGACTATGGCTACACCTTC. Amino acid sequence: CASSLWGGDYGYTF. Full variable domain (remainder filled in from reference TRBV14 and TRBJ1-2): EAGVTQFPSHSVIEKGQTVTLRCDPISGHDNLYWYRRVMGKEIKFLLHFVKESKQDESGMPNNRFLAERTGGTYSTLKVQPAELEDSGVYFCASSLWGGDYGYTFGSGTRLTVV.

The chain joins TRBV9 to TRBJ2-3; possibly TRBD2 for D (6 bases). Germline V gene data show CDR1 as SGDLS and CDR2 as YYNGEE. The CDR3 totals 14 residues. The V end lost 6 bases, the J end lost 3 bases, and 14 bases lay between the germline ends. CDR3 protein: CASTGGATTDTQYF. The CDR3 DNA is TGTGCCAGCACCGGCGGGGCAACAACAGATACGCAGTATTTT.

The chain links TRBV7-3 to TRBJ1-1; no definite D call. The CDR3 has 16 amino acids. V gave up 0 bases and J gave up 6 bases, with 17 bases separating them. Germline assignment: CDR1 SGHTA and CDR2 FQGTGA. The CDR3 nucleotides are TGTGCCAGCAGCTTAACTCAGTGGCACAATAACGCTGAAGCTTTCTTT. Amino acids: CASSLTQWHNNAEAFF.

V and J are TRBV5-1 and TRBJ1-1; 8 bases align to TRBD1. Per germline, CDR1 SGHRS and CDR2 YFSETQ. V dropped 4 bases and J dropped 5; count of bases not matched to a gene: 7. This CDR3 is 14 amino acids long. CDR3 bases: TGCGCCAGCAGCGATCCAGGGGGCGGAACTGAAGCTTTCTTT. Protein product: CASSDPGGGTEAFF.

The chain couples TRBV5-1 to TRBJ1-3, with D maybe TRBD1 (5 bases). Trimming stripped 0 bases from V and 0 bases from J, with 10 bases between. This CDR3 spans 16 amino acids. CDR1 SGHRS and CDR2 YFSETQ come from the germline V gene. CDR3 sequence reads: CASSLAGPSSGNTIYF. DNA of the CDR3: TGCGCCAGCAGCTTGGCAGGGCCGAGCTCTGGAAACACCATATATTTT.

The CDR3 DNA reads TGTGCCAGCAGCTTCCGGGACAGGGAGTCCACTGAAGCTTTCTTT. It codes for CASSFRDRESTEAFF. The chain joins TRBV5-5 to TRBJ1-1; TRBD1 agrees at 9 bases. Germline V gene sequence: CDR1 SGHKS, CDR2 YYEKEE (reference sequence). V dropped 2 bases and J dropped 4; count of bases not matched to a gene: 6. This CDR3 has 15 residues.

This rearrangement joins TRBV10-2 to TRBJ1-1; possibly TRBD1 for D (6 bases). Per germline, CDR1 WSHSY and CDR2 SAAADI. The CDR3 runs 14 residues. V gave up 6 bases and J gave up 1 base, with 12 bases separating them. The CDR3 DNA sequence: TGCGCCAGCAGGTCCGCAGGGGCGAACACTGAAGCTTTCTTT. This translates into CASRSAGANTEAFF.

The chain has TRBV10-2 and TRBJ1-4; no clear D gene. This CDR3 spans 15 amino acids. Deletions cut 0 bases from V and 0 bases from J, with 5 bases between. Germline CDR1 and CDR2: WSHSY and SAAADI. In DNA, the CDR3 is TGCGCCAGCAGTGAGTCCAGTGCAACTAATGAAAAACTGTTTTTT. This codes for CASSESSATNEKLFF.

J is TRBJ1-4 and V is TRBV10-3, with TRBD1 matching over 7 bases. The CDR3 spans 14 residues. Germline CDR1 and CDR2: ENHRY and SYGVKD. After removal of 5 bases from V and 5 bases from J, the junction contained 5 bases not matched to a gene. In DNA, the CDR3 is TGTGCCATCAGTAGGGACAGCTACAATGAAAAACTGTTTTTT. Its protein is CAISRDSYNEKLFF.

The gene calls are TRBV5-3 and TRBJ2-2; a possible D gene is TRBD1 (6 bases). TRBV5-3 is treated as an ORF (open reading frame) with a function not yet certain. The CDR3 is 14 residues long. The V and J ends lost 5 bases and 1 base respectively, with 9 bases between them. CDR3 coding DNA: TGTGCCAGAAGGAGGGGACAGAACACCGGGGAGCTGTTTTTT. This translates into CARRRGQNTGELFF.

The chain combines TRBV11-3 with TRBJ2-1; the match to TRBD2 covers 8 bases. The V gene end was trimmed by 5 bases and the J gene end by 4 bases; junction bases not matched to a gene: 4. The V gene's germline CDR1 is SGHNT and CDR2 YENEEA. The CDR3 has 14 residues. CDR3 protein: CASSQGGGYNEQFF. In DNA form, the CDR3 reads TGTGCCAGCAGCCAAGGCGGGGGGTACAATGAGCAGTTCTTC.

This chain uses TRBV7-3 with TRBJ1-1; no firm D call. V was clipped by 8 bases and J by 1 base, with 11 bases between them. Per the germline V gene, CDR1 is SGHTA and CDR2 is FQGTGA. The CDR3 has 13 amino acids. This CDR3 reads CASSPEGNTEAFF. The DNA for the CDR3 is TGTGCCAGCTCTCCCGAGGGGAACACTGAAGCTTTCTTT.

The rearrangement links TRBV2 to TRBJ2-1; the match to TRBD2 covers 15 bases. CDR1 SNHLY and CDR2 FYNNEI come from the germline V gene. The CDR3 sequence is 14 residues long. The J segment lost 10 bases and the V segment lost 3 bases, leaving 1 base of the junction unmatched. The chain's CDR3 is CASSDGLAGGEQFF. As DNA, the CDR3 is TGTGCCAGCAGTGATGGACTAGCGGGGGGGGAGCAGTTCTTC.

As DNA, the CDR3 is TGTGCCAGCAGCTTAACGGGAAGATCCGGGACAGGGAACACCGGGGAGCTGTTTTTT. This encodes CASSLTGRSGTGNTGELFF. This rearrangement joins TRBV7-3 to TRBJ2-2; 8 bases match TRBD1. Germline V lookup: CDR1 SGHTA, CDR2 FQGTGA. The V gene end was trimmed by 0 bases and the J gene end by 1 base; junction bases not matched to a gene: 10. This CDR3 spans 19 amino acids.

V usage is TRBV28 and J usage is TRBJ1-2, with TRBD1 as a possible D gene (6 bases). Trimming removed 2 bases from V and 4 bases from J, with 17 bases in between. The germline V gene encodes CDR1 MDHEN and CDR2 SYDVKM. This CDR3 has 16 amino acids. CDR3 coding DNA: TGTGCCAGCAGTTTAAAAACGACAGGACCTTTCTATGGCTACACCTTC. This codes for CASSLKTTGPFYGYTF.

The chain employs TRBV5-1 and TRBJ2-3, with no clear D. This CDR3 has 15 residues. Germline CDR1 and CDR2: SGHRS and YFSETQ. V lost 1 base and J lost 1, with 10 bases in between. For the CDR3, the DNA is TGCGCCAGCAGCTTGCGTCTAGGTGGCACAGATACGCAGTATTTT. Translating it yields CASSLRLGGTDTQYF.

This chain uses TRBV19 with TRBJ2-3; D is perhaps TRBD2 (7 bases). The V and J ends lost 3 bases and 6 bases respectively, with 19 bases between them. Per the germline V gene, CDR1 is LNHDA and CDR2 is SQIVND (reference sequence). This CDR3 region has 16 residues. Here the CDR3 DNA reads TGTGCCAGTAGTATCTCACGGGGGGCCTTCGATGATACGCAGTATTTT. It translates to CASSISRGAFDDTQYF.

The rearrangement links TRBV7-2 to TRBJ1-4; TRBD1 matches 11 bases. Germline CDR1 reads SGHTA; CDR2 reads FQGNSA. V was pared by 5 bases and J by 8 bases, with 7 bases of the junction left unmatched. This CDR3 region has 15 residues. The CDR3 DNA is TGTGCCAGCAGCCCCGGACAGGGGGCGAAGGAAAAACTGTTTTTT. Translated, it gives CASSPGQGAKEKLFF.

The CDR3 DNA reads as TGTGCCAGCAGCTTGAACAGGATGAACACTGAAGCTTTCTTT. It is translated as CASSLNRMNTEAFF. V and J are TRBV11-3 and TRBJ1-1, with D possibly TRBD1 on 5 matching bases. The CDR3 loop spans 14 amino acids. The V gene lost 3 bases and the J gene lost 0 bases, with 8 bases spanning the gap. CDR1 is SGHNT, CDR2 YENEEA, per germline.

This chain connects TRBV7-9 to TRBJ2-2; the match to TRBD2 covers 12 bases. Germline V gene sequence: CDR1 SEHNR, CDR2 FQNEAQ (reference sequence). Trimming removed 4 bases from V and 5 bases from J; junction bases left unmatched: 5. The CDR3 loop spans 16 amino acids. For the CDR3, the DNA is TGTGCCAGCAGCTCTAGCGGGGGGGCCCGGACCGGGGAGCTGTTTTTT. It yields the protein CASSSSGGARTGELFF. Full variable domain (remainder filled in from reference TRBV7-9 and TRBJ2-2): DTGVSQNPRHKITKRGQNVTFRCDPISEHNRLYWYRQTLGQGPEFLTYFQNEAQLEKSRLLSDRFSAERPKGSFSTLEIQRTEQGDSAMYLCASSSSGGARTGELFFGEGSRLTVL.

The CDR3 region is CASSVPPPGLEAFF. The CDR3 region has the DNA TGTGCCAGTAGTGTACCTCCCCCGGGACTAGAAGCTTTCTTT. The chain employs TRBV19 and TRBJ1-1; a weak D match, TRBD1 (5 bases). Trimming took off 5 bases at V and 8 bases at J, with 18 bases between the two ends. The CDR3 has 14 amino acids. Germline lookup yields CDR1 LNHDA and CDR2 SQIVND (reference sequence).

This chain connects TRBV10-3 to TRBJ2-5, with 9 bases matching TRBD2. CDR1 ENHRY and CDR2 SYGVKD come from the germline V gene. J gave up 5 bases and V 6 bases, and 13 bases lay outside the gene matches. This CDR3 contains 16 residues. In nucleotides, the CDR3 is TGTGCCATCAGATCTAGCGGGACGGGGCTGGGCGAGACCCAGTACTTC. As protein: CAIRSSGTGLGETQYF.

The chain joins TRBV19 to TRBJ1-3; D is unresolved. The CDR3 consists of 15 residues. Trimming pared 7 bases from V and 0 bases from J, leaving 13 bases between. Germline CDR1 and CDR2: LNHDA and SQIVND (reference sequence). The CDR3 sequence: CASKARVSSGNTIYF. In DNA, the CDR3 is TGTGCCAGTAAGGCGAGGGTGAGCTCTGGAAACACCATATATTTT.

The rearrangement links TRBV18 to TRBJ2-5, with D unresolved. Per the germline V gene, CDR1 is KGHSH and CDR2 is LQKENI. The CDR3 is 14 residues long. V dropped 2 bases and J dropped 2 bases, with 9 bases sitting between them. CDR3 loop: CASSPSGQQETQYF. In DNA, the CDR3 is TGTGCCAGCTCACCAAGTGGGCAGCAAGAGACCCAGTACTTC.

This clone was recorded only once. V is TRBV5-4 and J is TRBJ1-3; no firm D call. Trimming removed 2 bases at V and 0 bases at J, with 6 bases between. The germline V gene encodes CDR1 SGHNT and CDR2 YYREEE (reference sequence). The CDR3 has 14 residues. The CDR3 spells CASSLRGSGNTIYF. The CDR3 nucleotides are TGTGCCAGCAGCTTACGGGGCTCTGGAAACACCATATATTTT.

The count of this clone is one. The CDR3 loop is CASSESWGDEKLFF. The CDR3, as DNA: TGTGCCAGCAGTGAAAGTTGGGGAGACGAAAAACTGTTTTTT. The rearrangement joins TRBV6-4 to TRBJ1-4; D not certain. The V gene lost 3 bases and the J gene lost 8 bases, with 13 bases spanning the gap. The CDR3 runs to 14 residues. Germline loops: CDR1 MRHNA, CDR2 SNTAGT.

The chain links TRBV7-9 to TRBJ1-5; no clear D. V lost 5 bases and J 7 bases, leaving 9 bases between the germline ends. CDR1 is SEHNR and CDR2 is FQNEAQ in the germline V gene (reference sequence). The length of the CDR3 is 12 residues. This CDR3 reads CASSRTGQPQHF. The CDR3 DNA reads as TGTGCCAGCAGCCGAACGGGACAGCCCCAGCATTTT.

In this sample, this clone turned up once. The V and J genes are TRBV30 and TRBJ2-7; D is possibly TRBD2 (6 bases). There are 14 residues in the CDR3. The V and J ends lost 6 bases and 1 base respectively, with 16 bases between them. From germline, CDR1 is GTSNPN and CDR2 SVGIG (reference sequence). CDR3 loop: CACSPGLRSYEQYF. Written as DNA, the CDR3 is TGTGCCTGCTCGCCGGGACTTCGTTCCTACGAGCAGTACTTC. Complete variable domain (other parts from reference TRBV30 and TRBJ2-7): SQTIHQWPATLVQPVGSPLSLECTVEGTSNPNLYWYRQAAGRGLQLLFYSVGIGQISSEVPQNLSASRPQDRQFILSSKKLLLSDSGFYLCACSPGLRSYEQYFGPGTRLTVT.

This clone was found a few times. The rearrangement links TRBV18 to TRBJ2-5; 9 nucleotides line up with TRBD2. The germline V gene encodes CDR1 KGHSH and CDR2 LQKENI. The CDR3 length is 14 residues. With V trimmed by 2 bases and J by 7 bases, 5 bases remained unmatched. The CDR3 loop reads CASSPAGGPGTQYF. The DNA of the CDR3 is TGTGCCAGCTCACCAGCGGGAGGGCCGGGGACCCAGTACTTC. The complete variable domain, with remaining parts taken from reference TRBV18 and TRBJ2-5, reads NAGVMQNPRHLVRRRGQEARLRCSPMKGHSHVYWYRQLPEEGLKFMVYLQKENIIDESGMPKERFSAEFPKEGPSILRIQQVVRGDSAAYFCASSPAGGPGTQYFGPGTRLLVL.

The genes are TRBV6-2 or TRBV6-3 and TRBJ1-4; 8 positions agree with TRBD1. J was trimmed by 2 bases and V by 4 bases; bases with no gene match: 6. CDR1 MNHEY and CDR2 SVGEGT come from the germline V gene. There are 16 residues in the CDR3. The CDR3 loop is CASSSSRGRTNEKLFF. In nucleotides, the CDR3 is TGTGCCAGCAGTTCTTCCAGGGGGCGTACTAATGAAAAACTGTTTTTT.